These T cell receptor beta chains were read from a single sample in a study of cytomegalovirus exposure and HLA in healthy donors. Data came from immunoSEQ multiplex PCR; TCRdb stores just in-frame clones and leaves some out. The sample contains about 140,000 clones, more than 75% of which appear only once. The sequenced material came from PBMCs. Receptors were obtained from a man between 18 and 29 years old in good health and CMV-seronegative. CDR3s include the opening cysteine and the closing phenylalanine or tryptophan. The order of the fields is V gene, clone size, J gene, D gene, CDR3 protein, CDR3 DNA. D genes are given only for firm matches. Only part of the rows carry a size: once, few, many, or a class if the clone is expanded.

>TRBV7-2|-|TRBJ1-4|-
CASSYGGVQENEKLFF
TGTGCCAGCAGCTATGGGGGCGTACAGGAGAATGAAAAACTGTTTTTT
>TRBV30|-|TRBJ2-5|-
CAWTRRGPQETQYF
TGTGCCTGGACCCGGAGGGGGCCGCAAGAGACCCAGTACTTC
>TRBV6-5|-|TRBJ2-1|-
CASSFRDYSYNEQFF
TGTGCCAGCAGTTTCCGGGATTACTCCTACAATGAGCAGTTCTTC
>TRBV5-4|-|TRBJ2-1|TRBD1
CASSLDRGLDEQFF
TGTGCCAGCAGCTTGGACAGGGGGCTCGATGAGCAGTTCTTC
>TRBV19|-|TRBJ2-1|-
CASSADGSSYNEQFF
TGTGCCAGTAGTGCGGACGGGAGCTCCTACAATGAGCAGTTCTTC
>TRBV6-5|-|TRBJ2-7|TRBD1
CASSRGDSYEQYF
TGTGCCAGCAGCCGAGGGGACAGTTACGAGCAGTACTTC
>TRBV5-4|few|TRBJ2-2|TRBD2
CASSRDAGVGELFF
TGTGCCAGCAGCCGGGACGCGGGGGTCGGGGAGCTGTTTTTT
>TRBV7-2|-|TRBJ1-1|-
CASSLPSGQTEAFF
TGTGCCAGCAGCTTACCGTCTGGGCAGACTGAAGCTTTCTTT
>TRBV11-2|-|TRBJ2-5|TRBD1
CASSAGQGIETQYF
TGTGCCAGCAGCGCGGGACAGGGAATCGAGACCCAGTACTTC
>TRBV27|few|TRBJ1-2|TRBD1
CASSLFGTGVYGYTF
TGTGCCAGCAGTTTATTCGGGACAGGGGTCTATGGCTACACCTTC
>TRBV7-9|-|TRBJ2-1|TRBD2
CASSYASGSRNEQFF
TGTGCCAGCAGCTACGCTAGCGGGAGTAGGAATGAGCAGTTCTTC
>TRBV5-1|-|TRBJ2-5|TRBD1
CASSFSGQAQETQYF
TGCGCCAGCAGCTTTTCGGGACAGGCACAAGAGACCCAGTACTTC
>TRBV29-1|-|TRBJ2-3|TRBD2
CSVEVVTGGHTDTQYF
TGCAGCGTTGAAGTTGTGACGGGGGGGCATACAGATACGCAGTATTTT
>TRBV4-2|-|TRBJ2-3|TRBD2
CASSQVREVDTQYF
TGTGCCAGCAGCCAAGTACGGGAGGTAGATACGCAGTATTTT
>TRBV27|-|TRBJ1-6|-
CASTSGSISPLHF
TGTGCCAGCACCTCCGGGTCTATTTCACCCCTCCACTTT
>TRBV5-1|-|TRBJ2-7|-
CASRSLAASYEQYF
TGCGCCAGCAGGAGCTTGGCGGCCTCCTACGAGCAGTACTTC
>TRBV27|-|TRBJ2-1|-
CASSLRGGNEQFF
TGTGCCAGCAGCTTGAGGGGGGGCAATGAGCAGTTCTTC
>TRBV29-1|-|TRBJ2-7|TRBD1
CSGGGQGALDEQYF
TGCAGCGGGGGGGGACAGGGGGCCCTCGACGAGCAGTACTTC
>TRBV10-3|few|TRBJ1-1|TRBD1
CAIRGTVATEAFF
TGTGCCATCAGAGGGACAGTGGCCACTGAAGCTTTCTTT
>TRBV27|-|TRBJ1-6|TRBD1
CASSLHRGVSPLHF
TGTGCCAGCAGTTTACACAGGGGAGTTTCACCCCTCCACTTT
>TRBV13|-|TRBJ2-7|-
CASSLGYSSYEQYF
TGTGCCAGCAGCTTAGGTTACAGCTCCTACGAGCAGTACTTC
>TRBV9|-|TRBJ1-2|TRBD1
CASSVNPTGGYGYTF
TGTGCCAGCAGCGTGAATCCGACAGGGGGATATGGCTACACCTTC
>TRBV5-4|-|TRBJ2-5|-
CASSLASTGQETQYF
TGTGCCAGCAGCTTGGCATCAACAGGGCAAGAGACCCAGTACTTC